The 30 T cell receptor beta chains below were found in one sample sequenced in a study of beta chain features in type 1 diabetes. Whole-study results and caveats: All four CD4+ subsets of Type 1 diabetes patients contained TCRB CDR3s that were moderately but significantly shorter.

The antigens of these receptors remain unknown. Every isolated RNA sample was fully reverse transcribed, so sequencing captured expressed TCRB transcripts. Data came from immunoSEQ multiplex PCR; TCRdb stores just in-frame clones and leaves some out. This table has around 100,000 clones, under 30% appearing once. The specimen sequenced was central memory CD4+ T cells from blood. These receptors came from a young woman with type 1 diabetes.

The chain employs TRBV19 and TRBJ2-7, with 12 bases identical to TRBD2. This CDR3 comprises 14 residues. Per the germline V gene, CDR1 is LNHDA and CDR2 is SQIVND (reference sequence). The V segment lost 6 bases and the J segment 2 bases; nucleotides outside the gene matches: 2. The CDR3 spells CASSRLAGAYEQYF. In DNA, the CDR3 is TGTGCCAGTAGCAGACTAGCGGGAGCCTACGAGCAGTACTTC.

The chain employs TRBV28 and TRBJ2-5, with 12 bases fitting TRBD2. The junction had 13 bases not matched to a gene; V was cut back by 5 bases and J by 9 bases. CDR1 and CDR2 from the germline V gene are MDHEN and SYDVKM. The CDR3 extends over 16 amino acids. DNA of the CDR3: TGTGCCAGCAGTACCGGGACTAGCGGGTCTCGGATGCCCCAGTACTTC. It codes for CASSTGTSGSRMPQYF.

V gene TRBV5-1 combines with J gene TRBJ2-5; no firm D call. Trimming removed 0 bases at V and 5 bases at J, with 5 bases between. The CDR3 is made up of 12 amino acids. The V gene's germline CDR1 is SGHRS and CDR2 YFSETQ. Here the CDR3 reads CASSLAQETQYF. DNA for the CDR3: TGCGCCAGCAGCTTGGCCCAGGAGACCCAGTACTTC.

The chain has TRBV7-2 and TRBJ2-5; 8 bases fit TRBD2. CDR3 size: 16 residues. Germline V gene lookup returns CDR1 SGHTA and CDR2 FQGNSA. Trimming removed 5 bases from V and 3 bases from J; junction bases left unmatched: 11. DNA for the CDR3: TGTGCCAGCAGCAGATCCGGGGGAGCGGGAGAAGAGACCCAGTACTTC. Translation gives CASSRSGGAGEETQYF. The full variable domain, rest sourced from reference TRBV7-2 and TRBJ2-5, is GAGVSQSPSNKVTEKGKDVELRCDPISGHTALYWYRQSLGQGLEFLIYFQGNSAPDKSGLPSDRFSAERTGGSVSTLTIQRTQQEDSAVYLCASSRSGGAGEETQYFGPGTRLLVL.

For this clone: The germline gene is not matched at one end of the junction; a read error may be the cause. The V and J genes are TRBV7-2 and TRBJ2-3; tentatively, D is TRBD2 (6 bases). Germline V CDR1 and CDR2: SGHTA, FQGNSA. This CDR3 is 16 amino acids long. The CDR3 DNA follows: TGTGCCAGCAACTTAGGGTCGGGGGTAGGCACAGATACGCAGTATTTT. Amino acids: CASNLGSGVGTDTQYF.

This chain connects TRBV25-1 to TRBJ2-7; 7 bases agree with TRBD1. The CDR3 extends over 18 amino acids. Germline trimming cut 0 bases from V and 0 bases from J; bases unmatched to any gene: 11. CDR1 and CDR2 from the germline V gene are MGHDK and SYGVNS. The CDR3 bases are TGTGCCAGCAGTGAATATAATCCGGGACAGAAGACCTCCTACGAGCAGTACTTC. This translates into CASSEYNPGQKTSYEQYF.

V and J are TRBV14 and TRBJ1-1; 8 positions agree with TRBD1. The germline V gene has CDR1 SGHDN and CDR2 FVKESK. CDR3 length: 13 residues. V dropped 3 bases and J dropped 5; count of bases not matched to a gene: 2. CDR3 amino acids: CASSQDRVTEAFF. The CDR3 nucleotides are TGTGCCAGCAGCCAGGACAGGGTTACTGAAGCTTTCTTT.

The chain combines TRBV5-1 with TRBJ2-5; possible D gene TRBD2, 6 bases. CDR3 length: 14 amino acids. Trimming took 4 bases from V and 0 from J, leaving 10 bases between them. Germline values: CDR1 SGHRS, CDR2 YFSETQ. This CDR3 reads CASSAGRDQETQYF. CDR3 DNA: TGCGCCAGCAGCGCGGGACGGGACCAAGAGACCCAGTACTTC. The complete variable domain, with remaining parts taken from reference TRBV5-1 and TRBJ2-5, reads KAGVTQTPRYLIKTRGQQVTLSCSPISGHRSVSWYQQTPGQGLQFLFEYFSETQRNKGNFPGRFSGRQFSNSRSEMNVSTLELGDSALYLCASSAGRDQETQYFGPGTRLLVL.

In DNA, the CDR3 is TGTGCCAGCTCACCTGCGGAGGAGATGCGGGATGAGCAGTTCTTC. This sequence encodes CASSPAEEMRDEQFF. The chain uses TRBV18 and TRBJ2-1, with a possible D match to TRBD2 (5 bases). The germline V and J ends were trimmed by 3 bases and 8 bases, with 17 bases remaining between them. In germline, CDR1 is KGHSH, CDR2 LQKENI. The CDR3 consists of 15 residues.

This clone has just a few counts. J is TRBJ1-3 and V is TRBV29-1, with D perhaps matching TRBD1 (5 bases). Trimming shortened V by 4 bases and J by 4 bases, and 11 bases separated the two germline ends. This CDR3 region has 13 residues. Germline V gives CDR1 SQVTM, CDR2 ANQGSEA. CDR3 sequence: CSVARQGGNTIYF. CDR3 DNA sequence: TGCAGCGTTGCCCGGCAGGGAGGAAACACCATATATTTT.

V is TRBV5-1 and J is TRBJ2-1; D uncertain. CDR1 is SGHRS, CDR2 YFSETQ, per germline. The CDR3 totals 15 residues. V dropped 0 bases and J dropped 0 bases, with 7 bases sitting between them. CDR3: CASSLVPGSYNEQFF. CDR3 bases: TGCGCCAGCAGCTTGGTGCCGGGCTCCTACAATGAGCAGTTCTTC. Full variable domain (rest looked up from reference TRBV5-1 and TRBJ2-1): KAGVTQTPRYLIKTRGQQVTLSCSPISGHRSVSWYQQTPGQGLQFLFEYFSETQRNKGNFPGRFSGRQFSNSRSEMNVSTLELGDSALYLCASSLVPGSYNEQFFGPGTRLTVL.

The chain combines TRBV5-4 with TRBJ1-2; D perhaps matches TRBD1 (6 bases). This CDR3 spans 13 amino acids. From germline, CDR1 is SGHNT and CDR2 YYREEE (reference sequence). Trimming stripped 0 bases from V and 4 bases from J, with 7 bases between. CDR3 in DNA: TGTGCCAGCAGCTTGGTAGGGGGCTATGGCTACACCTTC. This sequence encodes CASSLVGGYGYTF.

This clone appeared a few times. The rearrangement uses TRBV7-2 and TRBJ1-5, with TRBD1 identical over 8 bases. The CDR3 totals 15 residues. Germline CDR1 is SGHTA and CDR2 is FQGNSA. The V segment lost 5 bases and the J segment 2 bases; nucleotides outside the gene matches: 5. CDR3 in amino acids: CASSKDREGNQPQHF. In DNA, the CDR3 is TGTGCCAGCAGCAAGGACAGGGAGGGCAATCAGCCCCAGCATTTT.

This clone was counted a few times. The V call is TRBV7-9, the J call TRBJ1-4; D remains unclear. Germline CDR1 SEHNR, CDR2 FQNEAQ (reference sequence). The ends were cut back, 0 bases at V and 3 bases at J, with 5 bases in the middle. The length of the CDR3 is 14 residues. The CDR3, as DNA: TGTGCCAGCAGCTTAGCGATAGCTAATGAAAAACTGTTTTTT. It codes for CASSLAIANEKLFF.

The chain combines TRBV28 with TRBJ2-3; D is perhaps TRBD1 (6 bases). This CDR3 is built from 15 residues. CDR1 and CDR2 from the germline V gene are MDHEN and SYDVKM. V was shortened by 6 bases and J by 5 bases, with 18 bases between the two germline ends. The DNA of the CDR3 is TGTGCCAGCAGCGCCGCCGGCCAACAGGGAGATACGCAGTATTTT. Translating it yields CASSAAGQQGDTQYF.

The chain is built from TRBV9 and TRBJ2-3, with D tentatively TRBD2 (7 bases). The germline gives CDR1 SGDLS, CDR2 YYNGEE. Trimming stripped 0 bases from V and 0 bases from J, with 14 bases between. This CDR3 has 17 residues. CDR3 sequence reads: CASSVDGGQGSTDTQYF. CDR3 nucleotides: TGTGCCAGCAGCGTAGACGGGGGGCAGGGAAGCACAGATACGCAGTATTTT.

The chain combines TRBV5-4 with TRBJ2-7; 7 positions match TRBD2. The CDR3 extends over 13 amino acids. Germline V gene sequence: CDR1 SGHNT, CDR2 YYREEE (reference sequence). V was pared by 6 bases and J by 5 bases, with 8 bases of the junction left unmatched. This CDR3 reads CASTQVAGDEQYF. CDR3 nucleotides: TGTGCCAGCACCCAGGTCGCGGGGGACGAGCAGTACTTC.

CDR3 protein: CASSFQGTGETQYF. In nucleotides, the CDR3 is TGCGCCAGCAGCTTCCAGGGCACTGGGGAAACCCAGTACTTC. The chain employs TRBV5-1 and TRBJ2-5; the D gene is possibly TRBD1 (5 bases). There are 14 residues in the CDR3. The germline V gene has CDR1 SGHRS and CDR2 YFSETQ. The V and J ends lost 2 bases and 8 bases respectively, with 16 bases between them.

This clone came up a few times. The chain combines TRBV7-9 with TRBJ2-1; 13 bases map to TRBD2. This CDR3 contains 14 residues. The junction had 3 bases not matched to a gene; V was cut back by 5 bases and J by 8 bases. The germline gives CDR1 SEHNR, CDR2 FQNEAQ (reference sequence). The chain's CDR3 is CASSTSGRAHEQFF. The CDR3 DNA reads as TGTGCCAGCAGCACTAGCGGGAGGGCCCATGAGCAGTTCTTC.

The chain has TRBV21-1 and TRBJ2-1; the table assigns TRBD1, which was not confirmed against the DNA. TRBV21-1 is a known pseudogene. There are 15 residues in the CDR3. The CDR3 protein is CASSNGASSYNEQFF. The CDR3 DNA follows: TGTGCCAGCAGCAATGGGGCTAGCTCCTACAATGAGCAGTTCTTC.

CDR3 loop: CASSLDTRTNTEAFF. In DNA, the CDR3 is TGCGCCAGCAGCTTGGATACCAGAACGAACACTGAAGCTTTCTTT. V gene TRBV5-1 combines with J gene TRBJ1-1, with no clear D. This CDR3 has 15 residues. The V end lost 0 bases, the J end lost 1 base, and 10 bases lay between the germline ends. Germline V CDR1 and CDR2: SGHRS, YFSETQ.

The V call is TRBV4-1, the J call TRBJ2-1; 13 bases match TRBD2. This CDR3 has 18 amino acids. From germline, CDR1 is MGHRA and CDR2 YSYEKL. V trimming: 10 bases; J trimming: 6 bases; junction bases outside the gene matches: 18. CDR3 DNA: TGCGCCACCCAGCGAGGACTAGCGGGAGCCCCGCGGTCCAATGAGCAGTTCTTC. Amino acid sequence: CATQRGLAGAPRSNEQFF.

In its sample, this clone was seen a few times. The chain is built from TRBV28 and TRBJ2-1; the D is unclear. Germline loops: CDR1 MDHEN, CDR2 SYDVKM. The CDR3 sequence is 13 residues long. V lost 2 bases and J lost 11, with 13 bases in between. For the CDR3, the DNA is TGTGCCAGCAGTTTAATGGGCACAGATAAGCAGTTCTTC. Protein sequence: CASSLMGTDKQFF.

The chain carries TRBV18 and TRBJ2-1; D perhaps matches TRBD2 (5 bases). Germline CDR1 reads KGHSH; CDR2 reads LQKENI. V was clipped by 1 base and J by 0 bases, with 13 bases between them. The CDR3 extends over 17 amino acids. The CDR3 reads CASSPQASGLSYNEQFF. The CDR3 region has the DNA TGTGCCAGCTCACCACAGGCCAGCGGTCTCTCCTACAATGAGCAGTTCTTC. Combining the CDR3 with reference TRBV18 and TRBJ2-1 gives the whole variable domain NAGVMQNPRHLVRRRGQEARLRCSPMKGHSHVYWYRQLPEEGLKFMVYLQKENIIDESGMPKERFSAEFPKEGPSILRIQQVVRGDSAAYFCASSPQASGLSYNEQFFGPGTRLTVL.

In its sample, this clone was seen a few times. The rearrangement links TRBV7-2 to TRBJ2-1, with TRBD2 matching 10 bases. With 1 base clipped from V and 7 bases from J, the junction kept 4 bases outside the gene matches. The germline CDR1 and CDR2 sequences are SGHTA and FQGNSA. The CDR3 has 15 residues. CDR3 in DNA: TGTGCCAGCAGCTTAGGCCGAGCGGGAGGGAATGAGCAGTTCTTC. This gives the protein CASSLGRAGGNEQFF.

The J gene is TRBJ1-5, the V gene TRBV19; 9 positions agree with TRBD1. The CDR3 runs to 14 residues. CDR1 and CDR2 (germline): LNHDA, SQIVND (reference sequence). V shed 10 bases, J shed 7 bases, and the junction held 11 bases outside the gene matches. CDR3 protein: CATIPQGASQPQHF. The CDR3 coding sequence is TGTGCCACAATCCCACAGGGGGCTAGCCAGCCCCAGCATTTT. The entire variable domain, with the rest obtained from reference TRBV19 and TRBJ1-5, is as follows: DGGITQSPKYLFRKEGQNVTLSCEQNLNHDAMYWYRQDPGQGLRLIYYSQIVNDFQKGDIAEGYSVSREKKESFPLTVTSAQKNPTAFYLCATIPQGASQPQHFGDGTRLSIL.

This clone appeared a few times. The chain has TRBV5-4 and TRBJ1-2; the D gene is possibly TRBD1 (5 bases). V lost 5 bases and J 2 bases, leaving 19 bases between the germline ends. The CDR3 spans 16 residues. Germline lookup yields CDR1 SGHNT and CDR2 YYREEE (reference sequence). The CDR3 coding sequence is TGTGCCAGCAGTCGCGCCGGGACTCACAGGAACTATGGCTACACCTTC. This encodes CASSRAGTHRNYGYTF.

The V and J genes are TRBV25-1 and TRBJ2-7; possibly TRBD1 for D (6 bases). The CDR3 spans 13 residues. V lost 6 bases and J lost 2, with 11 bases in between. Germline V gene data show CDR1 as MGHDK and CDR2 as SYGVNS. The CDR3 reads CASRLSGAYEQYF. CDR3 DNA sequence: TGTGCCAGCAGATTGTCAGGGGCCTACGAGCAGTACTTC.

The chain recombines TRBV29-1 with TRBJ2-5; D is possibly TRBD2 (6 bases). This CDR3 has 15 residues. Trimming took 6 bases from V and 4 from J, leaving 21 bases between them. Germline V gene data show CDR1 as SQVTM and CDR2 as ANQGSEA. CDR3 protein: CSVWLDGSTRETQYF. CDR3 sequence (DNA): TGCAGCGTATGGCTCGACGGGAGTACTCGAGAGACCCAGTACTTC.

There are a few counts of this clone. The chain combines TRBV28 with TRBJ1-2; D gene ambiguous. Germline lookup yields CDR1 MDHEN and CDR2 SYDVKM. Between the trimmed V and J ends, which lost 8 bases and 4 bases, there was a span of 8 bases. This CDR3 is built from 11 residues. CDR3 in DNA: TGTGCCAGCGCGTACAGCTATGGCTACACCTTC. Protein sequence: CASAYSYGYTF.